This is a list of T cell receptor beta chains from one sample in a study of yellow fever vaccine responses in identical twins. TCRdb used MiXCR to reprocess the RT-PCR reads, holding one entry per CDR3 protein. The sample consists of roughly 1,500 distinct CDR3 sequences, 84% of them appearing once. The sequenced sample was T cells from blood (PBMCs), unsorted or a sorted subset (not recorded which), obtained before or after yellow fever vaccination (not recorded which). The source of these receptors is a woman aged 18-30 years who received the yellow fever vaccine. Each CDR3 is given with its conserved first and last residue. A D gene is named only where the DNA matches it firmly. Expanded clones are given a class, and other clones once, few, many or no size at all.

CDR3: CATSDLMPSSYNEQFF
DNA: TGTGCCACCAGTGATTTAATGCCAAGCTCCTACAATGAGCAGTTCTTC
V: TRBV24-1
size: NA
D: NA
J: TRBJ2-1

CDR3: CASSYRQGLAKNIQYF
DNA: TGCGCCAGCAGCTACCGACAGGGACTAGCCAAAAACATTCAGTACTTC
V: TRBV5-1
size: NA
D: NA
J: TRBJ2-4

CDR3: CASSLKEPYNSPLHF
DNA: TGTGCCAGCAGTTTAAAGGAACCCTATAATTCACCCCTCCACTTT
V: TRBV12-3/TRBV12-4
size: NA
D: NA
J: TRBJ1-6

CDR3: CASRIHGTDTQYF
DNA: TGTGCCAGCAGGATACACGGAACAGATACGCAGTATTTT
V: TRBV5-4
size: NA
D: NA
J: TRBJ2-3

CDR3: CSARTGRKRNQPQHF
DNA: TGCAGTGCTAGAACAGGGAGGAAGCGCAATCAGCCCCAGCATTTT
V: TRBV20-1
size: NA
D: NA
J: TRBJ1-5

CDR3: CAGRGVTQETQYF
DNA: TGTGCCGGGCGCGGGGTCACCCAAGAGACCCAGTACTTC
V: TRBV7-9
size: NA
D: NA
J: TRBJ2-5

CDR3: CASSLGSFSYEQYF
DNA: TGTGCCAGCAGCTTGGGAAGCTTCTCCTACGAGCAGTACTTC
V: TRBV7-6
size: NA
D: NA
J: TRBJ2-7

CDR3: CASSRGTGVSTGELFF
DNA: TGTGCCAGCAGCCGAGGGACGGGGGTGAGCACCGGGGAGCTGTTTTTT
V: TRBV4-2
size: NA
D: NA
J: TRBJ2-2

CDR3: CASSESAGNNQPQHF
DNA: TGCGCCAGCAGTGAGTCCGCAGGGAATAATCAGCCCCAGCATTTT
V: TRBV10-1
size: NA
D: NA
J: TRBJ1-5

CDR3: CASSLRGQGNEQFF
DNA: TGTGCCAGCAGCTTAAGGGGACAGGGGAATGAGCAGTTCTTC
V: TRBV7-8
size: NA
D: TRBD1
J: TRBJ2-1

CDR3: CASRSERQGLVGGYTF
DNA: TGTGCCAGCAGATCCGAGAGACAGGGGCTTGTCGGTGGCTACACCTTC
V: TRBV6-1
size: NA
D: TRBD1
J: TRBJ1-2

CDR3: CASSQDIRAMYYGYTF
DNA: TGCGCCAGCAGCCAAGATATTCGGGCAATGTACTATGGCTACACCTTC
V: TRBV4-3
size: few
D: NA
J: TRBJ1-2

CDR3: CSVETGGPSGANVLTF
DNA: TGCAGCGTTGAAACAGGGGGGCCCTCTGGGGCCAACGTCCTGACTTTC
V: TRBV29-1
size: NA
D: TRBD1
J: TRBJ2-6

CDR3: CASSSLDRNEQFF
DNA: TGTGCCAGCAGCTCCCTTGACAGGAATGAGCAGTTCTTC
V: TRBV11-3
size: NA
D: NA
J: TRBJ2-1

CDR3: CASSQPTSVSEQFF
DNA: TGTGCCAGCAGCCAACCAACTAGCGTGAGTGAGCAGTTCTTC
V: TRBV4-2
size: NA
D: TRBD2
J: TRBJ2-1

CDR3: CASSLGTYNEQFF
DNA: TGTGCCAGCAGCTTAGGCACCTACAATGAGCAGTTCTTC
V: TRBV11-2
size: NA
D: NA
J: TRBJ2-1

CDR3: CASKGHLGETQYF
DNA: TGTGCCAGCAAAGGACATCTGGGGGAGACCCAGTACTTC
V: TRBV27
size: NA
D: NA
J: TRBJ2-5

CDR3: CASSFGGQYEQYF
DNA: TGTGCCAGCAGTTTCGGGGGCCAATACGAGCAGTACTTC
V: TRBV12-3/TRBV12-4
size: NA
D: NA
J: TRBJ2-7

CDR3: CAIRMTGPYNEQFF
DNA: TGTGCCATCAGAATGACAGGTCCCTACAATGAGCAGTTCTTC
V: TRBV10-3
size: NA
D: NA
J: TRBJ2-1

CDR3: CASSFRLTETQYF
DNA: TGTGCCAGCAGCTTCCGCCTGACAGAGACCCAGTACTTC
V: TRBV11-2
size: NA
D: NA
J: TRBJ2-5

CDR3: CAISELGAEAFF
DNA: TGTGCCATCAGTGAGTTGGGGGCTGAAGCTTTCTTT
V: TRBV10-3
size: NA
D: NA
J: TRBJ1-1

CDR3: CAISQNRQGELNTEAFF
DNA: TGTGCCATCAGTCAAAACCGACAGGGCGAACTGAACACTGAAGCTTTCTTT
V: TRBV10-3
size: few
D: TRBD1
J: TRBJ1-1

CDR3: CASSLGPGEVAGGEKLFF
DNA: TGTGCCAGCAGCTTAGGACCAGGGGAGGTCGCTGGAGGTGAAAAACTGTTTTTT
V: TRBV7-6
size: NA
D: NA
J: TRBJ1-4

CDR3: CASSQDSSGANVLTF
DNA: TGTGCCAGCAGCCAAGACAGCTCTGGGGCCAACGTCCTGACTTTC
V: TRBV4-2
size: NA
D: NA
J: TRBJ2-6

CDR3: CASSLVPETQYF
DNA: TGTGCCAGCAGCTTAGTGCCGGAGACCCAGTACTTC
V: TRBV7-2
size: NA
D: NA
J: TRBJ2-5

CDR3: CSVGQGLGYEQYF
DNA: TGCAGCGTTGGACAGGGCTTAGGCTACGAGCAGTACTTC
V: TRBV29-1
size: few
D: TRBD1
J: TRBJ2-7

CDR3: CASSPGIGADTQYF
DNA: TGTGCCAGCAGCCCAGGGATCGGCGCAGATACGCAGTATTTT
V: TRBV11-2
size: NA
D: NA
J: TRBJ2-3

CDR3: CASSFRGTASSLEQYF
DNA: TGTGCCAGCAGTTTTAGAGGGACAGCCTCTAGTCTGGAGCAGTACTTC
V: TRBV12-3/TRBV12-4
size: NA
D: TRBD1
J: TRBJ2-7

CDR3: CAQLRQPENTEAFF
DNA: TGTGCCCAACTCAGACAGCCTGAGAACACTGAAGCTTTCTTT
V: TRBV30
size: once
D: NA
J: TRBJ1-1

CDR3: CASSDHQLELGDGYTF
DNA: TGTGCCAGCAGTGACCACCAACTCGAGCTTGGGGATGGCTACACCTTC
V: TRBV6-4
size: few
D: NA
J: TRBJ1-2

CDR3: CATSRDLGTGSNEQFF
DNA: TGTGCCACCAGCAGAGATCTTGGGACAGGATCTAATGAGCAGTTCTTC
V: TRBV15
size: NA
D: TRBD1
J: TRBJ2-1

CDR3: CASSQGRNNQPQHF
DNA: TGTGCCAGCAGCCAAGGACGAAACAATCAGCCCCAGCATTTT
V: TRBV6-1
size: once
D: NA
J: TRBJ1-5

CDR3: CASSLGLRDRGHNSPLHF
DNA: TGTGCCAGCAGCTTAGGCCTCCGGGACAGGGGGCATAATTCACCCCTCCACTTT
V: TRBV11-2
size: NA
D: TRBD1
J: TRBJ1-6

CDR3: CSASPRGGAFF
DNA: TGCAGTGCTAGCCCCCGGGGGGGAGCTTTCTTT
V: TRBV20-1
size: NA
D: NA
J: TRBJ1-1

CDR3: CASRRTSFYGYTF
DNA: TGCGCCAGCAGACGAACTTCTTTCTATGGCTACACCTTC
V: TRBV10-1
size: once
D: NA
J: TRBJ1-2

CDR3: CASSSRGRSEKLFF
DNA: TGTGCCAGCAGCTCCAGGGGGCGGTCTGAAAAACTGTTTTTT
V: TRBV7-9
size: NA
D: TRBD1
J: TRBJ1-4

CDR3: CASSHTPGSYEQYF
DNA: TGCGCCAGCAGCCATACCCCGGGCTCCTACGAGCAGTACTTC
V: TRBV4-1
size: NA
D: NA
J: TRBJ2-7

CDR3: CASSLELAGVGTDTQYF
DNA: TGTGCCAGCAGCTTAGAACTAGCGGGAGTCGGCACAGATACGCAGTATTTT
V: TRBV11-2
size: NA
D: TRBD2
J: TRBJ2-3

CDR3: CAISRQGDGEAFF
DNA: TGTGCCATCAGCAGACAGGGGGACGGTGAAGCTTTCTTT
V: TRBV10-3
size: NA
D: TRBD1
J: TRBJ1-1

CDR3: CASSPTDGTNYGYTF
DNA: TGCGCCAGCAGCCCCACGGACGGCACTAACTATGGCTACACCTTC
V: TRBV5-1
size: NA
D: NA
J: TRBJ1-2

CDR3: CASSLLKGIEQYF
DNA: TGTGCCAGCAGCTTGTTGAAAGGGATCGAGCAGTACTTC
V: TRBV5-5
size: NA
D: NA
J: TRBJ2-7

CDR3: CASSQASYGYTF
DNA: TGCGCCAGCAGCCAAGCCAGCTATGGCTACACCTTC
V: TRBV4-1
size: NA
D: NA
J: TRBJ1-2

CDR3: CASSTWVGDQYF
DNA: TGTGCCAGCAGTACGTGGGTCGGGGATCAGTACTTC
V: TRBV11-1
size: NA
D: NA
J: TRBJ2-4

CDR3: CASSVGAGGPIGELFF
DNA: TGTGCCAGCAGCGTAGGAGCGGGAGGGCCAATCGGGGAGCTGTTTTTT
V: TRBV9
size: NA
D: TRBD2
J: TRBJ2-2

CDR3: CASSQMFDERNEQFF
DNA: TGCGCCAGCAGCCAAATGTTCGACGAGCGCAATGAGCAGTTCTTC
V: TRBV4-3
size: NA
D: NA
J: TRBJ2-1

CDR3: CASSPGGTGELFF
DNA: TGTGCCAGCAGCCCAGGGGGTACCGGGGAGCTGTTTTTT
V: TRBV5-6
size: NA
D: TRBD1
J: TRBJ2-2

CDR3: CASSLDGGPNTEAFF
DNA: TGCGCCAGCAGCTTGGATGGGGGCCCGAACACTGAAGCTTTCTTT
V: TRBV5-1
size: NA
D: NA
J: TRBJ1-1

CDR3: CASSLGRTQETQYF
DNA: TGCGCCAGCAGCCTTGGTAGGACCCAAGAGACCCAGTACTTC
V: TRBV5-1
size: NA
D: NA
J: TRBJ2-5

CDR3: CASSPERGQAYYEQYF
DNA: TGTGCCAGCAGCCCAGAGCGAGGACAGGCGTACTACGAGCAGTACTTC
V: TRBV11-1
size: NA
D: TRBD1
J: TRBJ2-7

CDR3: CASSQDMVIQYF
DNA: TGCGCCAGCAGCCAAGATATGGTGATCCAGTACTTC
V: TRBV4-1
size: few
D: NA
J: TRBJ2-5

CDR3: CASSFGGEQFF
DNA: TGTGCCAGCAGCTTTGGCGGTGAGCAGTTCTTC
V: TRBV11-2
size: few
D: NA
J: TRBJ2-1

CDR3: CATTWDSSYEQYF
DNA: TGTGCCACAACCTGGGACAGCTCCTACGAGCAGTACTTC
V: TRBV28
size: NA
D: TRBD1
J: TRBJ2-7

CDR3: CASSYANTEAFF
DNA: TGTGCCAGCAGTTACGCAAACACTGAAGCTTTCTTT
V: TRBV6-2/TRBV6-3
size: NA
D: NA
J: TRBJ1-1

CDR3: CASSLRGSGYYEQYF
DNA: TGTGCCAGCAGCCTAAGGGGATCTGGCTACTACGAGCAGTACTTC
V: TRBV7-3
size: once
D: NA
J: TRBJ2-7

CDR3: CASTLGSLNYGYTF
DNA: TGTGCCAGCACCCTGGGGTCGCTTAACTATGGCTACACCTTC
V: TRBV12-3/TRBV12-4
size: NA
D: NA
J: TRBJ1-2

CDR3: CASSQGVGSSSNEQFF
DNA: TGCGCCAGCAGCCAAGGAGTTGGTAGTTCTTCGAATGAGCAGTTCTTC
V: TRBV4-1
size: NA
D: NA
J: TRBJ2-1

CDR3: CASSQDGGSGDTQYF
DNA: TGCGCCAGCAGCCAAGATGGGGGGTCAGGGGATACGCAGTATTTT
V: TRBV4-1
size: NA
D: NA
J: TRBJ2-3

CDR3: CSANDRDRLIYEQYF
DNA: TGCAGTGCAAACGACCGGGACAGGCTAATCTACGAGCAGTACTTC
V: TRBV20-1
size: once
D: TRBD1
J: TRBJ2-7